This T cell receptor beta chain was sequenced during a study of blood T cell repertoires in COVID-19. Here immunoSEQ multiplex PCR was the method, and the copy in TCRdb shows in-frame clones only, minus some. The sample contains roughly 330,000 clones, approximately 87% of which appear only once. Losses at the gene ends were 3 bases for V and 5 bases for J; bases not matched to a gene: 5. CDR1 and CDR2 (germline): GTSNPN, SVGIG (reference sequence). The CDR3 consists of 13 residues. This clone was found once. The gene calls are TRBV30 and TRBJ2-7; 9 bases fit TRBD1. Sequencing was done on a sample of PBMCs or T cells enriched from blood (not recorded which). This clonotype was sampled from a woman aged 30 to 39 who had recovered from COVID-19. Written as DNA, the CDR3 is TGTGCCTGGAGCGAAGGGACAGGGAACGAGCAGTACTTC. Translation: CAWSEGTGNEQYF.